The rows below give T cell receptor beta chains drawn from one sample of a study of beta chain features in type 1 diabetes. TCRdb's table, derived via immunoSEQ multiplex PCR, lists solely in-frame clones and lacks some. This table holds some 47,000 clones, roughly 45% found once. Sequenced sample: stem cell memory CD4+ T cells from blood. The receptors were gathered from a man aged 30 to 39 with type 1 diabetes. Both conserved end residues are part of each CDR3. D genes are given only for firm matches. Where a row states a size, it is once, few, many or the class of an expanded clone; other rows omit it.

D: -; size: -; J: TRBJ2-1; V: TRBV4-3; CDR3: CASSREFMGQNEQFF; DNA: TGCGCCAGCAGCCGAGAATTTATGGGCCAAAATGAGCAGTTCTTC
D: -; size: few; J: TRBJ2-7; V: TRBV10-3; CDR3: CAISDSTSRYEQYF; DNA: TGTGCCATCAGTGACAGTACTAGCCGGTACGAGCAGTACTTC
D: -; size: few; J: TRBJ1-2; V: TRBV7-9; CDR3: CASSNRDGYTF; DNA: TGTGCCAGCAGCAACAGGGACGGCTACACCTTC
D: -; size: few; J: TRBJ2-3; V: TRBV19; CDR3: CASSILPGRLFRADTQYF; DNA: TGTGCCAGTAGTATCCTTCCAGGGCGTCTTTTCAGAGCAGATACGCAGTATTTT
D: TRBD2; size: -; J: TRBJ2-7; V: TRBV4-3; CDR3: CASSQTSGRAREQYF; DNA: TGCGCCAGCAGCCAAACTAGCGGGAGGGCCAGGGAGCAGTACTTC
D: -; size: -; J: TRBJ1-2; V: TRBV7-9; CDR3: CASSLTLRGETGYTF; DNA: TGTGCCAGCAGCTTAACCCTACGGGGGGAAACTGGCTACACCTTC
D: -; size: few; J: TRBJ2-2; V: TRBV14; CDR3: CASSRTVVSVTLTGELFF; DNA: TGTGCCAGCAGCCGAACAGTCGTTTCGGTCACCCTTACCGGGGAGCTGTTTTTT
D: TRBD2; size: few; J: TRBJ2-5; V: TRBV7-6; CDR3: CASSPVAGVGETQYF; DNA: TGTGCCAGCAGCCCGGTAGCGGGAGTCGGGGAGACCCAGTACTTC
D: -; size: -; J: TRBJ2-3; V: TRBV28; CDR3: CASSPTHRDRRREGLITDTQYF; DNA: TGTGCCAGCAGTCCAACTCATCGGGACAGGAGGCGGGAGGGCCTTATTACAGATACGCAGTATTTT
D: TRBD1; size: -; J: TRBJ2-1; V: TRBV4-2; CDR3: CASSQDQGTGYGEQFF; DNA: TGTGCCAGCAGCCAAGATCAAGGGACAGGGTATGGTGAGCAGTTCTTC
D: -; size: few; J: TRBJ2-3; V: TRBV4-1; CDR3: CASSQVPGTPADTQYF; DNA: TGCGCCAGCAGCCAAGTCCCCGGGACTCCGGCGGATACGCAGTATTTT
D: -; size: -; J: TRBJ2-2; V: TRBV4-3; CDR3: CASSQGTLRRLVAGELFF; DNA: TGCGCCAGCAGCCAAGGGACTCTTAGACGGCTAGTGGCCGGGGAGCTGTTTTTT
D: TRBD1; size: -; J: TRBJ2-1; V: TRBV5-1; CDR3: CASRTQGVANNEQFF; DNA: TGCGCCAGCAGAACCCAGGGGGTTGCCAACAATGAGCAGTTCTTC
D: TRBD1; size: few; J: TRBJ2-7; V: TRBV7-9; CDR3: CASSRGQGNYEQYF; DNA: TGTGCCAGCAGCAGAGGACAGGGGAACTACGAGCAGTACTTC
D: -; size: few; J: TRBJ2-1; V: TRBV18; CDR3: CASSPGPNNEQFF; DNA: TGTGCCAGCTCACCGGGGCCGAACAATGAGCAGTTCTTC
D: TRBD1; size: -; J: TRBJ2-7; V: TRBV2; CDR3: CASSGQGDEQYF; DNA: TGTGCCAGCAGCGGACAGGGGGACGAGCAGTACTTC
D: -; size: -; J: TRBJ1-2; V: TRBV7-2; CDR3: CASSLGGSNYGYTF; DNA: TGTGCCAGCAGCCTGGGAGGGTCTAACTATGGCTACACCTTC
D: -; size: -; J: TRBJ2-7; V: TRBV2; CDR3: CASTPPGLNSYEQYF; DNA: TGTGCCAGCACCCCTCCAGGACTTAATTCCTACGAGCAGTACTTC
D: -; size: -; J: TRBJ2-7; V: TRBV6-1; CDR3: CASSEMTQAIYEQYF; DNA: TGTGCCAGCAGTGAAATGACGCAGGCAATCTACGAGCAGTACTTC
D: TRBD1; size: -; J: TRBJ1-2; V: TRBV27; CDR3: CASSLYTGGNYGYTF; DNA: TGTGCCAGCAGTTTATATACAGGGGGAAACTATGGCTACACCTTC
D: -; size: few; J: TRBJ2-2; V: TRBV10-3; CDR3: CAIRAPAGELFF; DNA: TGTGCCATCAGGGCCCCAGCCGGGGAGCTGTTTTTT
D: -; size: -; J: TRBJ2-3; V: TRBV5-6; CDR3: CASSLVGELLQYF; DNA: TGTGCCAGCAGCTTGGTCGGGGAACTTCTGCAGTATTTT
D: -; size: -; J: TRBJ2-5; V: TRBV15; CDR3: CATSREVEETQYF; DNA: TGTGCCACCAGCAGAGAGGTAGAAGAGACCCAGTACTTC
D: TRBD1; size: -; J: TRBJ2-7; V: TRBV5-1; CDR3: CASGGGQGAYEQYF; DNA: TGCGCCAGCGGCGGGGGACAGGGAGCCTACGAGCAGTACTTC
D: TRBD2; size: -; J: TRBJ2-5; V: TRBV9; CDR3: CASSREGLAAAGETQYF; DNA: TGTGCCAGCAGCCGGGAGGGACTAGCGGCGGCAGGAGAGACCCAGTACTTC
D: -; size: -; J: TRBJ2-3; V: TRBV11-2; CDR3: CASSLGWTSTDTQYF; DNA: TGTGCCAGCAGCTTAGGATGGACTAGCACAGATACGCAGTATTTT
D: TRBD2; size: few; J: TRBJ2-3; V: TRBV2; CDR3: CASSEFGGWGPDTQYF; DNA: TGTGCCAGCAGTGAGTTCGGGGGGTGGGGTCCAGATACGCAGTATTTT
D: -; size: few; J: TRBJ1-5; V: TRBV14; CDR3: CASSQEEGVAQHF; DNA: TGTGCCAGCAGCCAAGAAGAGGGGGTAGCCCAGCATTTT
D: -; size: -; J: TRBJ2-5; V: TRBV18; CDR3: CASSPTIQETQYF; DNA: TGTGCCAGCTCACCTACTATCCAAGAGACCCAGTACTTC
D: -; size: -; J: TRBJ2-7; V: TRBV19; CDR3: CASSIRGYEQYF; DNA: TGTGCCAGTAGTATTCGGGGCTACGAGCAGTACTTC
D: -; size: -; J: TRBJ2-1; V: TRBV7-3; CDR3: CASSLRYGEQFF; DNA: TGTGCCAGCAGCCTCAGGTACGGTGAGCAGTTCTTC
D: -; size: -; J: TRBJ2-7; V: TRBV18; CDR3: CASSPDRNSYEQYF; DNA: TGTGCCAGCTCACCGGACAGAAACTCCTACGAGCAGTACTTC
D: -; size: -; J: TRBJ2-3; V: TRBV7-9; CDR3: CASSHQPLRGPDTQYF; DNA: TGTGCCAGCAGCCATCAACCTCTCAGGGGTCCAGATACGCAGTATTTT
D: TRBD1; size: few; J: TRBJ2-3; V: TRBV13; CDR3: CASNQGAFTDTQYF; DNA: TGTGCCAGCAACCAGGGGGCCTTCACAGATACGCAGTATTTT
D: TRBD2; size: -; J: TRBJ2-7; V: TRBV28; CDR3: CASSSGGLAEYEQYF; DNA: TGTGCCAGCAGTTCAGGCGGACTAGCGGAGTACGAGCAGTACTTC
D: -; size: -; J: TRBJ1-2; V: TRBV14; CDR3: CASSQTGRGNDGYTF; DNA: TGTGCCAGCAGCCAAACGGGCCGCGGGAATGATGGCTACACCTTC
D: -; size: few; J: TRBJ2-5; V: TRBV4-3; CDR3: CASSQDRSYQETQYF; DNA: TGCGCCAGCAGCCAAGATCGTTCTTATCAAGAGACCCAGTACTTC
D: -; size: -; J: TRBJ2-7; V: TRBV7-2; CDR3: CASSLSSYEQYF; DNA: TGTGCCAGCAGCTTGAGCTCCTACGAGCAGTACTTC
D: -; size: -; J: TRBJ2-4; V: TRBV6-5; CDR3: CASSHRDIQYF; DNA: TGTGCCAGCAGTCACCGGGACATTCAGTACTTC
D: -; size: -; J: TRBJ2-7; V: TRBV28; CDR3: CASSLMAGIWRYEQYF; DNA: TGTGCCAGCAGTTTAATGGCGGGAATATGGCGATACGAGCAGTACTTC
D: -; size: -; J: TRBJ1-1; V: TRBV2; CDR3: CASSERGGGTEAFF; DNA: TGTGCCAGCAGTGAAAGGGGAGGAGGCACTGAAGCTTTCTTT
D: TRBD1; size: once; J: TRBJ1-5; V: TRBV2; CDR3: CASSAGQGRGQPQHF; DNA: TGTGCCAGCAGTGCCGGACAGGGACGTGGTCAGCCCCAGCATTTT
D: -; size: -; J: TRBJ2-1; V: TRBV27; CDR3: CASSLIIGTPPFF; DNA: TGTGCCAGCAGTTTAATTATCGGGACACCTCCATTCTTC
D: TRBD2; size: -; J: TRBJ2-2; V: TRBV7-2; CDR3: CASSPGLAYFTGELFF; DNA: TGTGCCAGCAGTCCGGGACTAGCGTACTTCACCGGGGAGCTGTTTTTT
D: -; size: -; J: TRBJ1-4; V: TRBV18; CDR3: CASSATEATNEKLFF; DNA: TGTGCCAGCTCGGCAACAGAAGCAACTAATGAAAAACTGTTTTTT
D: -; size: -; J: TRBJ1-1; V: TRBV5-8; CDR3: CASSLGRIGNTEAFF; DNA: TGTGCCAGCAGCTTGGGCAGGATAGGAAACACTGAAGCTTTCTTT
D: TRBD1; size: few; J: TRBJ1-2; V: TRBV2; CDR3: CASTLQGATGYTF; DNA: TGTGCCAGCACGTTACAGGGGGCAACTGGCTACACCTTC
D: TRBD2; size: -; J: TRBJ2-1; V: TRBV7-2; CDR3: CASSSRTSGRHLNNEQFF; DNA: TGTGCCAGCAGCTCTAGGACTAGCGGGAGGCATCTTAACAATGAGCAGTTCTTC
D: TRBD1; size: few; J: TRBJ1-5; V: TRBV15; CDR3: CATGQGNNQPQHF; DNA: TGTGCCACCGGACAGGGGAACAATCAGCCCCAGCATTTT
D: -; size: few; J: TRBJ1-1; V: TRBV5-4; CDR3: CASSRGVLNTEAFF; DNA: TGTGCCAGCAGCCGAGGAGTTTTGAACACTGAAGCTTTCTTT
D: -; size: -; J: TRBJ1-2; V: TRBV18; CDR3: CASSPAQGANYGYTF; DNA: TGTGCCAGCTCACCAGCACAGGGCGCTAACTATGGCTACACCTTC
D: TRBD1; size: -; J: TRBJ2-7; V: TRBV29-1; CDR3: CSVTGQGFYEQYF; DNA: TGCAGCGTGACCGGACAGGGATTCTACGAGCAGTACTTC